The 21 T cell receptor beta chains listed next were all sequenced from one sample in a study of OX40 agonist ivuxolimab in advanced cancers. The library was obtained by the immunoSEQ multiplex PCR assay. The source is immuneACCESS, and TCRdb retained only in-frame sequences with V and J called. Part of the clones is not carried over; for the studies checked, unresolved V genes explain less than half of this, and the remainder is unexplained. This sample comprises fewer than 30,000 clones, nearly 85% of them detected only once. 6.5% to 9.5% of the sample goes to the ten largest clones. The sequencing here drew on CD4+ or CD8+ T cells sorted from blood, taken in a trial of the OX40 agonist ivuxolimab. The origin of the receptors is an adult with an advanced solid tumor such as melanoma, head and neck, liver or kidney cancer.

The rearrangement links TRBV7-2 to TRBJ1-6; no firm D call. The CDR3 is made up of 12 amino acids. The V and J ends lost 4 bases and 6 bases respectively, with 4 bases between them. Per the germline V gene, CDR1 is SGHTA and CDR2 is FQGNSA. The CDR3 sequence: CASSSFNSPLHF. CDR3 bases: TGTGCCAGCAGCTCTTTTAATTCACCCCTCCACTTT. The whole variable domain, filled in from reference TRBV7-2 and TRBJ1-6, reads GAGVSQSPSNKVTEKGKDVELRCDPISGHTALYWYRQSLGQGLEFLIYFQGNSAPDKSGLPSDRFSAERTGGSVSTLTIQRTQQEDSAVYLCASSSFNSPLHFGNGTRLTVT.

CDR3: CASPPNRGSYEQYF. The CDR3 nucleotides read TGCGCCAGCCCCCCGAACAGGGGAAGCTACGAGCAGTACTTC. V and J are TRBV10-1 and TRBJ2-7; the match to TRBD1 covers 7 bases. Unmatched junction bases numbered 10, after V lost 8 bases and J lost 3 bases. Germline-derived CDR1 and CDR2 are WNHNN and SYGVQD (reference sequence). The CDR3 sequence is 14 residues long.

The chain recombines TRBV4-3 with TRBJ1-1, with D possibly being TRBD1 (5 bases). V was cut by 3 bases and J by 1 base, with 12 bases left in between. Germline CDR1 and CDR2: LGHNA and YSLEER. The CDR3 runs to 15 residues. CDR3 region: CASSHLSGGNTEAFF. CDR3 coding DNA: TGCGCCAGCAGCCACTTAAGTGGGGGGAACACTGAAGCTTTCTTT.

V usage is TRBV10-3 and J usage is TRBJ2-4; 8 positions agree with TRBD2. Trimming removed 3 bases from V and 4 bases from J; junction bases left unmatched: 2. The CDR3 extends over 14 amino acids. Germline CDR1 reads ENHRY; CDR2 reads SYGVKD. The chain's CDR3 is CAISDPSGKNIQYF. CDR3 DNA: TGTGCCATCAGTGACCCTAGCGGGAAAAACATTCAGTACTTC.

The J gene is TRBJ1-1, the V gene TRBV2; no clear D gene. This CDR3 region has 13 residues. In germline, CDR1 is SNHLY, CDR2 FYNNEI. The V gene lost 8 bases and the J gene lost 3 bases, with 13 bases spanning the gap. This CDR3 reads CASPEGGHTEAFF. CDR3 coding DNA: TGTGCCAGCCCAGAGGGAGGTCACACTGAAGCTTTCTTT.

The J gene is TRBJ2-2, the V gene TRBV4-3, with TRBD2 as a possible D gene (6 bases). The germline V and J ends were trimmed by 4 bases and 3 bases, with 12 bases remaining between them. Germline V gene sequence: CDR1 LGHNA, CDR2 YSLEER. This CDR3 has 15 amino acids. The CDR3 DNA follows: TGCGCCAGCAGCCCTGCGGGACTGGACACCGGGGAGCTGTTTTTT. Its protein is CASSPAGLDTGELFF.

The V gene is TRBV7-9, the J gene TRBJ1-1; D gene unclear. Between the trimmed V and J ends, which lost 5 bases and 6 bases, there was a span of 10 bases. Germline lookup yields CDR1 SEHNR and CDR2 FQNEAQ (reference sequence). The CDR3 consists of 12 residues. The CDR3 DNA sequence: TGTGCCAGCAGCCCTACTCCTTCTGAAGCTTTCTTT. It yields the protein CASSPTPSEAFF.

A single count supports this clone. The chain is built from TRBV19 and TRBJ1-6, with no clear D. The CDR3 extends over 12 amino acids. Germline V gene sequence: CDR1 LNHDA, CDR2 SQIVND (reference sequence). Between the trimmed V and J ends, which lost 5 bases and 5 bases, there was a span of 4 bases. This CDR3 reads CASSSHNSPLHF. CDR3 DNA: TGTGCCAGTAGTTCTCATAATTCACCCCTCCACTTT.

As to this clone: At one end, the junction sequence differs from germline, possibly due to a read error. The gene calls are TRBV7-7 and TRBJ1-3; D gene uncertain. Germline assignment: CDR1 SSHAT and CDR2 FNYEAQ (reference sequence). The CDR3 runs to 14 residues. The CDR3 region is CASSLGGSGNTIYF. DNA of the CDR3: TGTGCTAGCAGCTTAGGAGGGTCTGGAAACACCATATATTTT.

The V gene is TRBV27, the J gene TRBJ2-3; weak D call: TRBD2 (5 bases). This CDR3 region has 14 residues. Trimming shortened V by 2 bases and J by 4 bases, and 10 bases separated the two germline ends. From germline, CDR1 is MNHEY and CDR2 SMNVEV (reference sequence). This chain's CDR3 is CASSLTTSADTQYF. CDR3 DNA: TGTGCCAGCAGTTTAACTACTAGTGCAGATACGCAGTATTTT.

The chain links TRBV7-8 to TRBJ2-7; 8 nucleotides line up with TRBD1. The ends lost 2 bases at V and 5 bases at J; junction bases unmatched: 11. CDR1 and CDR2 from the germline V gene are SGHVS and FQNEAQ. This CDR3 is 16 amino acids long. For the CDR3, the DNA is TGTGCCAGCAGCTTATCCGGACGGACAGGGTACCACGAGCAGTACTTC. Amino acids: CASSLSGRTGYHEQYF.

The V and J genes are TRBV19 and TRBJ2-7; TRBD2 is a possible D gene (6 bases). Trimming pared 3 bases from V and 6 bases from J, leaving 15 bases between. CDR1 and CDR2 (germline): LNHDA, SQIVND (reference sequence). This CDR3 is 14 amino acids long. As DNA, the CDR3 is TGTGCCAGTAGTATTTGGGCTAGCGCGACCGAGCAGTACTTC. It yields the protein CASSIWASATEQYF. The full variable domain, its missing parts supplied by reference TRBV19 and TRBJ2-7, is DGGITQSPKYLFRKEGQNVTLSCEQNLNHDAMYWYRQDPGQGLRLIYYSQIVNDFQKGDIAEGYSVSREKKESFPLTVTSAQKNPTAFYLCASSIWASATEQYFGPGTRLTVT.

The V call is TRBV6-5, the J call TRBJ2-3; no clear D. This CDR3 comprises 13 residues. From germline, CDR1 is MNHEY and CDR2 SVGAGI. V gave up 0 bases and J gave up 6 bases, with 7 bases separating them. CDR3 sequence reads: CASSYSIVDTQYF. The CDR3 DNA reads TGTGCCAGCAGTTACTCGATAGTTGATACGCAGTATTTT.

This chain uses TRBV5-1 with TRBJ1-1; no definite D call. The V end lost 4 bases, the J end lost 1 base, and 2 bases lay between the germline ends. The CDR3 is made up of 11 amino acids. Germline V lookup: CDR1 SGHRS, CDR2 YFSETQ. As DNA, the CDR3 is TGCGCCAGCAGCCAGAACACTGAAGCTTTCTTT. Translated: CASSQNTEAFF.

This clone appeared a few times. The rearrangement links TRBV10-2 to TRBJ2-1, with D possibly matching TRBD1 (5 bases). The CDR3 runs to 14 residues. CDR1 WSHSY and CDR2 SAAADI come from the germline V gene. V dropped 3 bases and J dropped 3 bases, with 9 bases sitting between them. CDR3 bases: TGCGCCAGCAGTGACAGGGCGGTCTACAATGAGCAGTTCTTC. As protein: CASSDRAVYNEQFF.

This chain connects TRBV13 to TRBJ2-1; the D call may be TRBD1 or TRBD2 (6 bases each). CDR1 is PRHDT, CDR2 FYEKMQ, per germline (reference sequence). Trimming left V 4 bases short and J 8 bases short, with 15 bases between. The CDR3 has 14 amino acids. CDR3 nucleotide sequence: TGTGCCAGCAGCTCGAGGGGGGAGGACTATGAGCAGTTCTTC. The encoded protein is CASSSRGEDYEQFF. Looking up the rest from reference TRBV13 and TRBJ2-1 gives the full variable domain: AAGVIQSPRHLIKEKRETATLKCYPIPRHDTVYWYQQGPGQDPQFLISFYEKMQSDKGSIPDRFSAQQFSDYHSELNMSSLELGDSALYFCASSSRGEDYEQFFGPGTRLTVL.

The chain joins TRBV6-6 to TRBJ1-1, with D possibly being TRBD1 (5 bases). Trimming took 6 bases from V and 8 from J, leaving 16 bases between them. The CDR3 extends over 13 amino acids. Per germline, CDR1 MNHNY and CDR2 SVGAGI (reference sequence). CDR3 protein: CASSWRDGEEAFF. In DNA form, the CDR3 reads TGTGCCAGCAGCTGGAGGGACGGAGAAGAAGCTTTCTTT.

This sequence joins TRBV7-6 and TRBJ1-4, with D uncertain. The CDR3 length is 17 residues. CDR1 is SGHVS and CDR2 is FNYEAQ in the germline V gene. V shed 8 bases and J shed 2 bases, with 21 bases lying between them. The CDR3, as DNA: TGTGCCAGCTCAAGGTATAACTTCGAAGCCACTAATGAAAAACTGTTTTTT. This translates into CASSRYNFEATNEKLFF. Complete variable domain (other parts from reference TRBV7-6 and TRBJ1-4): GAGVSQSPRYKVTKRGQDVALRCDPISGHVSLYWYRQALGQGPEFLTYFNYEAQQDKSGLPNDRFSAERPEGSISTLTIQRTEQRDSAMYRCASSRYNFEATNEKLFFGSGTQLSVL.

This rearrangement joins TRBV4-3 to TRBJ2-7, with 9 bases that match TRBD2. The germline CDR1 and CDR2 sequences are LGHNA and YSLEER. The trim removed 6 bases at V and 5 bases at J, leaving 11 bases unmatched. This CDR3 spans 15 amino acids. The CDR3 sequence is CASRQRSGGIHEQYF. The CDR3 DNA is TGCGCCAGCAGACAGAGAAGCGGGGGGATCCACGAGCAGTACTTC.

V is TRBV29-1 and J is TRBJ1-2; D remains ambiguous. In germline, CDR1 is SQVTM, CDR2 ANQGSEA. V lost 3 bases and J lost 0, with 11 bases in between. The CDR3 contains 14 residues. CDR3 in DNA: TGCAGCGTTGATAGAGAGTTAGCTAACTATGGCTACACCTTC. Translation: CSVDRELANYGYTF. Looking up the rest from reference TRBV29-1 and TRBJ1-2 gives the full variable domain: SAVISQKPSRDICQRGTSLTIQCQVDSQVTMMFWYRQQPGQSLTLIATANQGSEATYESGFVIDKFPISRPNLTFSTLTVSNMSPEDSSIYLCSVDRELANYGYTFGSGTRLTVV.

The chain recombines TRBV7-9 with TRBJ2-7; D may be TRBD2 (6 bases). CDR3 length equals 15 residues. Germline CDR1 is SEHNR and CDR2 is FQNEAQ (reference sequence). Trimming removed 1 base at V and 0 bases at J, with 10 bases between. In DNA, the CDR3 is TGTGCCAGCAGCTTAGGGCAGGGACTCTCCTACGAGCAGTACTTC. Its protein is CASSLGQGLSYEQYF.